The 17 T cell receptor beta chains listed next were all sequenced from one sample in a study of cytomegalovirus exposure and HLA in healthy donors. PCR was performed using 60 Vbeta and 13 Jbeta primers. Assay used: immunoSEQ multiplex PCR; TCRdb lists only in-frame clones, some missing. The sample records some 120,000 clones, approximately 71% being singletons. The sequenced sample was PBMCs. These TCRs come from a woman in her fifties or sixties in good health and CMV-seronegative.

V gene TRBV19 combines with J gene TRBJ2-2, with 7 bases aligning to TRBD1. CDR1 and CDR2 from the germline V gene are LNHDA and SQIVND (reference sequence). The CDR3 is 16 amino acids. Germline trimming cut 0 bases from V and 6 bases from J; bases unmatched to any gene: 7. This CDR3 reads CASSIDRDRGAGELFF. CDR3 nucleotides: TGTGCCAGTAGTATAGACAGGGACAGAGGGGCCGGGGAGCTGTTTTTT.

The rearrangement joins TRBV19 to TRBJ2-1; 8 nucleotides agree with TRBD2. Germline V CDR1 and CDR2: LNHDA, SQIVND (reference sequence). Trimming removed 6 bases from V and 3 bases from J; junction bases left unmatched: 10. The CDR3 has 16 residues. CDR3 nucleotide sequence: TGTGCCAGTAGCCTGCCTTCCAGCGGGAGCTACAATGAGCAGTTCTTC. As protein: CASSLPSSGSYNEQFF.

This clone was seen only once. DNA for the CDR3: TGTGCCAGCAAATCCCTAGCGGGAGGGAACATTCAGTACTTC. The encoded protein is CASKSLAGGNIQYF. The gene calls are TRBV6-1 and TRBJ2-4; TRBD2 matches 12 bases. The CDR3 covers 14 residues. V was pared by 7 bases and J by 7 bases, with 5 bases of the junction left unmatched. Germline V gene data show CDR1 as MNHNS and CDR2 as SASEGT.

The V call is TRBV7-2, the J call TRBJ2-5, with D possibly matching TRBD1 (5 bases). This CDR3 has 16 residues. V was shortened by 5 bases and J by 0 bases, with 16 bases between the two germline ends. Germline CDR1 SGHTA, CDR2 FQGNSA. CDR3 DNA sequence: TGTGCCAGCAGCCCAAATTTAGACAGAAACCAAGAGACCCAGTACTTC. Translation: CASSPNLDRNQETQYF.

The chain recombines TRBV28 with TRBJ2-5; no clear D. The last part of the DNA fits TRBJ2-7 better; the J call may be wrong. The CDR3 has 14 amino acids. CDR1 and CDR2 (germline): MDHEN, SYDVKM. This chain's CDR3 is CASSIPTHSYEQYF. The CDR3, as DNA: TGTGCCAGCAGTATCCCGACACACTCCTACGAGCAGTACTTC.

The rearrangement links TRBV6-5 to TRBJ2-7, with 10 positions matching TRBD1. Germline V gene sequence: CDR1 MNHEY, CDR2 SVGAGI. This CDR3 region has 14 residues. V dropped 8 bases and J dropped 6; count of bases not matched to a gene: 10. CDR3 in amino acids: CASSERDRGREQYF. In DNA form, the CDR3 reads TGTGCCAGCTCAGAACGGGACAGGGGTCGCGAGCAGTACTTC.

The CDR3 bases are TGTGCCAGCAGTCGGACAGGGGGCGCAATCGGGGAGCTGTTTTTT. Encoded protein: CASSRTGGAIGELFF. V and J are TRBV6-5 and TRBJ2-2; 11 bases are shared with TRBD1. Germline V gene sequence: CDR1 MNHEY, CDR2 SVGAGI. The V gene end was trimmed by 5 bases and the J gene end by 7 bases; junction bases not matched to a gene: 6. The CDR3 consists of 15 residues.

The chain joins TRBV28 to TRBJ1-5; D call uncertain. CDR3 length equals 13 residues. CDR1 is MDHEN, CDR2 SYDVKM, per germline. Trimming took off 5 bases at V and 4 bases at J, with 9 bases between the two ends. DNA of the CDR3: TGTGCCAGCAGTCGACTCAAGAATCAGCCCCAGCATTTT. Residues: CASSRLKNQPQHF.

This rearrangement joins TRBV27 to TRBJ2-3; no reliable D call. The V end was cut by 0 bases, the J end by 6 bases, with 19 bases between. The germline V gene has CDR1 MNHEY and CDR2 SMNVEV (reference sequence). CDR3 length: 17 residues. The DNA for the CDR3 is TGTGCCAGCAGTTTATCGATAAACGTGCTAGGAGCGGATACGCAGTATTTT. It codes for CASSLSINVLGADTQYF.

The chain is built from TRBV29-1 and TRBJ2-7, with a possible D match to TRBD2 (6 bases). The CDR3 length is 11 residues. Germline-derived CDR1 and CDR2 are SQVTM and ANQGSEA. Trimming took 6 bases from V and 4 from J, leaving 10 bases between them. The CDR3 DNA reads TGCAGCGTCCGGGAGAGATACGAGCAGTACTTC. Amino acid sequence: CSVRERYEQYF.

The chain employs TRBV29-1 and TRBJ1-4, with 9 bases that match TRBD1. Germline lookup yields CDR1 SQVTM and CDR2 ANQGSEA. The CDR3 has 13 residues. J gave up 5 bases and V 4 bases, and 2 bases lay outside the gene matches. The CDR3 loop reads CSVAGTGNEKLFF. CDR3 DNA sequence: TGCAGCGTTGCTGGGACAGGGAATGAAAAACTGTTTTTT. Supplemented by reference TRBV29-1 and TRBJ1-4, the full variable domain reads SAVISQKPSRDICQRGTSLTIQCQVDSQVTMMFWYRQQPGQSLTLIATANQGSEATYESGFVIDKFPISRPNLTFSTLTVSNMSPEDSSIYLCSVAGTGNEKLFFGSGTQLSVL.

The chain is built from TRBV10-3 and TRBJ1-1; 9 nucleotides align to TRBD1. V shed 2 bases and J 4 bases; nucleotides not matched to a gene: 2. Germline CDR1 is ENHRY and CDR2 is SYGVKD. The CDR3 runs to 14 residues. DNA for the CDR3: TGTGCCATCAGTGAGACGACAGGGGGCACTGAAGCTTTCTTT. Its protein product is CAISETTGGTEAFF.

V gene TRBV6-6 combines with J gene TRBJ1-2; 8 bases are a match to TRBD1. The V segment lost 0 bases and the J segment 7 bases; nucleotides outside the gene matches: 7. The CDR3 is made up of 15 amino acids. Germline V gene sequence: CDR1 MNHNY, CDR2 SVGAGI (reference sequence). CDR3 sequence: CASSYSDRGGVGYTF. CDR3 nucleotide sequence: TGTGCCAGCAGTTACTCCGACAGGGGCGGAGTTGGCTACACCTTC.

CDR3 protein: CASSNDRVPYEQYF. CDR3 in DNA: TGTGCCAGCAGTAACGACAGGGTTCCCTACGAGCAGTACTTC. The chain recombines TRBV6-5 with TRBJ2-7, with 7 positions matching TRBD1. Germline V gene sequence: CDR1 MNHEY, CDR2 SVGAGI. Trimming removed 5 bases from V and 2 bases from J; junction bases left unmatched: 6. This CDR3 is built from 14 residues.

As concerns this clone: One end of the junction is discordant with germline, which a read error may explain. V is TRBV7-9 and J is TRBJ2-7; D is unclear. The germline CDR1 and CDR2 sequences are SEHNR and FQNEAQ (reference sequence). The CDR3 is 12 residues long. DNA of the CDR3: TGTTCCAGCAGCTCCACGATTAGAGAGCAGTACTTC. Its protein product is CSSSSTIREQYF.

The rearrangement uses TRBV28 and TRBJ2-7; TRBD1 matches 8 bases. The CDR3 consists of 15 residues. Trimming at V came to 8 bases and at J to 2 bases, leaving 11 bases not matched to a gene. Germline values: CDR1 MDHEN, CDR2 SYDVKM. The CDR3 sequence is CASSPPRGRAYEQYF. The CDR3 DNA reads TGTGCCAGCTCTCCTCCCAGGGGGCGAGCCTACGAGCAGTACTTC.

This clone was found once. The chain combines TRBV19 with TRBJ1-1; the match to TRBD1 covers 7 bases. V lost 1 base, J lost 5 bases, and 10 bases stayed unmatched. The CDR3 sequence is 16 residues long. Germline CDR1 reads LNHDA; CDR2 reads SQIVND (reference sequence). Here the CDR3 reads CASSIVEGARGTEAFF. CDR3 nucleotides: TGTGCCAGTAGTATAGTTGAGGGGGCGAGAGGAACTGAAGCTTTCTTT. Full variable domain (outside the CDR3, taken from reference TRBV19 and TRBJ1-1): DGGITQSPKYLFRKEGQNVTLSCEQNLNHDAMYWYRQDPGQGLRLIYYSQIVNDFQKGDIAEGYSVSREKKESFPLTVTSAQKNPTAFYLCASSIVEGARGTEAFFGQGTRLTVV.